What follows is one T cell receptor beta chain and its context. The antigen is undetermined. Trimming took 7 bases from V and 0 from J; bases not matched to a gene: 9. Germline values: CDR1 SGHTA, CDR2 FQGNSA. This CDR3 is 17 amino acids long. This related bone marrow graft donor gave peripheral blood on the day of marrow donation. The data derive from a study of T cells after posttransplantation cyclophosphamide. Broader study findings: Recipient CMV seropositivity and CMV reactivation strongly tracked TRB clonality. Donor CD8+ memory clones often dominated recipient blood repertoires at later times. Blood and skin or GI T cell repertoires showed limited TRB overlap.

The assay was immunoSEQ multiplex PCR, and TCRdb's table has in-frame clones only and misses some. This sample carries about 24,000 clones, none of them present only once. V usage is TRBV7-2 and J usage is TRBJ2-5; 12 bases fit TRBD2. The TCR sequence derives from a woman aged 55 to 70 in good health, CMV-negative, and a related stem cell transplant donor. Specimen: PBMCs. The CDR3 protein is CASKLAGGRPDQETQYF. For the CDR3, the DNA is TGTGCCAGCAAACTAGCGGGGGGCCGCCCAGACCAAGAGACCCAGTACTTC.